This T cell receptor (beta chain) was documented in a study of shared clonotypes between healthy human individuals. Method: immunoSEQ multiplex PCR; TCRdb's copy keeps in-frame clones and lacks some. Of around 1.4 million clones in the sample, just under 99% were seen once. The length of the CDR3 is 15 residues. V lost 3 bases to trimming and J lost 0 bases, with 10 bases between them. Germline V gene data show CDR1 as SNHLY and CDR2 as FYNNEI. V gene TRBV2 combines with J gene TRBJ2-3; D may be TRBD1 (6 bases). The TCR originated in a man aged 25 to 45 in good health. The material sequenced was naive CD4+ T cells sorted from blood. The subset here: CD45RA+ positively selected. The CDR3 coding sequence is TGTGCCAGCAGTGAGGACAGCCCTAGCACAGATACGCAGTATTTT. Amino acids: CASSEDSPSTDTQYF.